This T cell receptor (beta chain) derives from a study of CD8 T cells in ankylosing spondylitis. This clonotype was seen only a few times. Its target is unknown. By quantitative 5'-RACE with molecular barcodes, the TCR beta libraries were made. MiXCR, applied by TCRdb to the 5' RACE reads, yields one record per CDR3 protein. Here the sample spans under 200,000 distinct CDR3 sequences, 9.8% being singletons. Points from the study as a whole: In synovial fluid and blood from reactive arthritis, some motif variants were previously reported. Clones linked to disease were reported to show significant enrichment in matched ankylosing spondylitis synovial fluid. What appeared characteristic of ankylosing spondylitis blood was a TCR beta motif of about eight highly homologous variants.

This TCR came from a female donor with ankylosing spondylitis or in good health (not recorded which). Sequenced material: blood, either unsorted or a sorted T cell fraction (not recorded which).

The chain's CDR3 is CASSQDEREEWEQFF. CDR3 in DNA: TGCGCCAGCAGCCAAGATGAGCGGGAGGAGTGGGAGCAGTTCTTC. The chain has TRBV4-3 and TRBJ2-1; 9 nucleotides align to TRBD2. This CDR3 is built from 15 residues. V was clipped by 0 bases and J by 10 bases; unmatched bases: 7. CDR1 LGHNA and CDR2 YSLEER come from the germline V gene.